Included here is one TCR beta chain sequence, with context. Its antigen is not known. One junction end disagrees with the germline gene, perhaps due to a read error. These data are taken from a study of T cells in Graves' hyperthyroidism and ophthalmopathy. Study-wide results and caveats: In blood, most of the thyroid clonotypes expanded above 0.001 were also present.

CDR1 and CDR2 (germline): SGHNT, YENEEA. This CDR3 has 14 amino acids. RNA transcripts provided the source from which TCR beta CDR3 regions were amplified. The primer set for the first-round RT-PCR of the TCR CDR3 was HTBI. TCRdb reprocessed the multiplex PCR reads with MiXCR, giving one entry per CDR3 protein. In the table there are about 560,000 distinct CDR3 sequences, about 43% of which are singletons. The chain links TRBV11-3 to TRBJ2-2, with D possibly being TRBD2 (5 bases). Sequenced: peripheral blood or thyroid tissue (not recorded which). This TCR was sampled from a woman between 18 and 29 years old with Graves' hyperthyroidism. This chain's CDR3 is CARSGEALTGELFF. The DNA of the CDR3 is TGTGCCCGCAGCGGTGAAGCGCTCACCGGGGAGCTGTTTTTT.